This record concerns one TCR beta chain sequence. Its antigen is currently unknown. The germline gives CDR1 SGHRS, CDR2 YFSETQ. Trimming cost V 4 bases and J 3 bases; bases outside gene matches: 6. The CDR3 extends over 14 amino acids. Genomic DNA (from each subset) was split evenly across several immunoSEQ plates. Sequencing used immunoSEQ multiplex PCR; TCRdb keeps in-frame clones, though not all of them. The table lists 600,000 to 800,000 clones, approximately 72% of them singletons. The data belong to a study of shared clonotypes between healthy human individuals. Study background: Those who served as donors were a couple of women and a few men between the ages of 18 and 49.

General study points: In contrast to clonotypes shared by all four donors, non-shared clonotypes had lower generation probabilities.

This chain links TRBV5-1 with TRBJ2-7, with 8 bases identical to TRBD1. The material sequenced was memory CD4+ T cells sorted from blood. Subset specified: CD45RA-negative fraction. The receptor was isolated from a woman in her twenties or thirties in good health. DNA for the CDR3: TGCGCCAGCAGCCACAGGACAGGGCTCTACGAGCAGTACTTC. Residues: CASSHRTGLYEQYF.